This T cell receptor (beta chain) was sequenced during a study of T cells after yellow fever vaccination. Study background: Fractions with few cells were prepared using SMART-Seq v4 Ultra Low Input. Study-wide results and limits: There was a possibility that FACS-sorted repertoires contained abundant clonotypes contaminating from the bulk population. Clones that expanded after primary vaccination mostly reappeared after the booster (roughly 97% CD4, about 89% CD8).

This clonotype came up many times. Its specificity is unknown. UMIs and a universal primer site were added when TCR cDNA was made by 5'RACE template switching. Using its own MiXCR run on the 5' RACE reads, TCRdb lists one record per CDR3 protein. Of some 350,000 distinct CDR3 sequences detected, roughly 9.4% appear once; the ten largest clones hold more than 15%. Deletions cut 5 bases from V and 1 base from J, with 8 bases between. Germline V gives CDR1 MNHEY, CDR2 SVGEGT. The CDR3 extends over 13 amino acids. The origin of this receptor is a man younger than 30 who received the YFV17D yellow fever vaccine. The chain uses TRBV6-2 or TRBV6-3 and TRBJ1-2; D is possibly TRBD1 (6 bases). The sequences come from PBMCs, collected on the day of the first yellow fever vaccination. The CDR3 loop is CASSPRGNYGYTF. CDR3 nucleotide sequence: TGTGCCAGCAGTCCCAGGGGTAACTATGGCTACACCTTC.